A single T cell receptor beta chain is shown here with its context. This clone was recorded a few times. Its binding antigen is unknown. No quality values exist for individual bases; no much larger clone is one base distant. The cohort was made up of about 670 healthy bone marrow donors. Cohort members were all nominally healthy when sampled, although unrecorded immune exposures were likely present. The donor was CMV seropositive and belonged to the group of over 250 seropositive cohort members. A peripheral blood sample was provided by each donor, and peripheral blood mononuclear cells were used for TCR beta sequencing. Genomic DNA extraction from the blood cell samples was performed with the Qiagen DNeasy Blood Extraction Kit. This sample was taken from a study of cytomegalovirus exposure and HLA in healthy donors (dated by TCRdb to 2017 to 2019). In terms of the full investigation: An earlier analysis of some 550 of the donors reported 276 Gb of sequence data and some 120 million unique TCR beta sequences from about 179 million T cells. The later analysis used no new phenotypic data to find candidate immune exposures, relying instead on TCR beta sequences and their occurrence across donors. An earlier analysis of a few hundred of the donors applied high-throughput TCR beta sequencing to assess whether each TCR beta V gene segment acted as functional or pseudogenic. Class I and class II HLA loci were covered by the typing at four-digit resolution. Typing coverage varied by locus: 629-630 donors for A, B, C, DRB1 and DQB1; roughly 500 for DQA1; about 590 for DPA1; around 450 for DPB1. Of the roughly 410 genotyped donors, less than 90% were placed in the genetic ancestry cluster associated with self-reported Caucasian donors. Across 398 genotyped donors of the cohort, an average of roughly 250,000 unique TCR beta nucleotide sequences per donor were sequenced, and roughly a sixth of those sequences were non-productive. Donor age, sex, ethnicity and CMV serostatus were compiled together with the repertoire data. The study aimed to test whether cataloging public T cell receptors could reveal signatures of past pathogen exposure. In a later genetic analysis, genome-wide SNP genotypes for about 65% of the roughly 670 donors were used, and that subset was treated as a discovery cohort. The study profiled the T cell repertoires of some 610 subjects by immunosequencing and related them to cytomegalovirus serostatus. In addition to the first cohort of roughly 700 subjects, a separate validation cohort of approximately 130 different subjects was used. An early release covering roughly 640 HLA-typed donors comprised roughly 300 gigabases of sequencing data and approximately 80 million unique TCR sequences. A few DR-DQ haplotypes were handled as single units for association and clustering because linkage in the cohort was strong. All discovery cohort repertoires had been generated on a single sequencing platform. To predict cytomegalovirus infection status, the study combined high-throughput TCR immunosequencing, statistical association of individual TCRs with disease status, and machine learning. In a later analysis, previously published TCR beta repertoires from 500 to 750 donors were re-analyzed and high-resolution HLA genotyping was added so that TCR occurrence patterns could be studied.

Libraries were constructed by the immunoSEQ multiplex PCR assay. A mixture of 60 forward primers for TCR Vbeta segments and 13 reverse primers for TCR Jbeta segments was used in the multiplex PCR. The CDR3 region of rearranged TCR beta genes was amplified from genomic DNA by a multiplex PCR assay. The Illumina HiSeq System was used to sequence the amplified TCR beta libraries as 87-base-pair reads. In the source study's methods: In a later analysis, roughly 80 million unique TCR beta chains were counted across the roughly 610 repertoires, and around 11 million of these chains were shared by at least two donors. Raw reads were error-corrected and collapsed into unique sequences by a nearest-neighbor algorithm in which closely related sequences were merged to remove PCR and sequencing errors. V, D and J gene segments were assigned by aligning CDR3 sequences to IMGT reference sequences. For a sequence to be retained, at least a six-nucleotide match to both a V gene segment and a J gene segment was required. A rearrangement counted as productive if the CDR3 had no stop codons and remained in frame with V and J, and every other rearrangement counted as non-productive. CDR3 was defined according to IMGT convention as the region running from the second conserved V-encoded cysteine to the conserved J-encoded phenylalanine. The earlier analysis of about 590 of the donors excluded sequences that lacked an unambiguous match to a single V gene segment. An earlier analysis of several hundred of the donors called V segments functional above 56.7% productive rearrangements and segregating when the between-donor standard deviation exceeded 5%. To diagnose cytomegalovirus status from the catalog of TCR beta chain sequences, a statistical classification framework was built. A later analysis assigned V and J genes by comparing TCR nucleotide sequences with IMGT/GENE-DB human TR gene sequences. A later analysis assigned CDR3 sequences and most-parsimonious VDJ recombination scenarios with the TCRdist pipeline. A later analysis defined each TCR beta chain by its CDR3 amino acid sequence plus V-gene family, and excluded reads lacking a unique V-gene family. To address suspected cross-contamination and a sequencing artifact, a later analysis removed 592 highly shared, low-generation-probability nucleotide sequences. In a later analysis, a clonal expansion index was calculated for each public chain from normalized within-repertoire ranks of inferred template counts. Generation probabilities in a later analysis came from a VDJ recombination model fitted to out-of-frame rearrangements, and those results were checked against IGoR. In a later analysis, TCR-TCR, TCR-HLA and TCR-CMV co-occurrence was scored with hypergeometric tests, and a repertoire-size bias correction was applied to TCR pairs. To estimate false discovery rates, a later analysis permuted the HLA or CMV assignments 20 times. A later analysis grouped co-occurring TCRs with DBSCAN, adding TCRdist sequence similarity when clustering within HLA-allele-positive subsets. Repertoires with fewer than 30,000 or more than 120,000 public chains, plus five repertoires with anomalous nucleotide sharing, were excluded from co-occurrence clustering. TCRdb limited this immuneACCESS table to in-frame rearrangements with V and J called. A share of clones is missing; checked studies link under half to unresolved V genes, and the rest is unexplained. The V and J calls and clone size are taken from that table; D and trimming were inferred from the DNA. This sample has approximately 100,000 clones in its table, and about three quarters of those were observed once. The ten most abundant clones make up roughly 5.6% of the sample.

CDR1 is given as PRHDT and CDR2 as FYEKMQ, both from the germline V gene (reference sequence). Measured from the cysteine to the phenylalanine, the CDR3 is 18 residues long. Only the CDR3 DNA stays, 54 bases, in frame from base 1. V and J are trimmed by 4 bases and 3 bases, and the gene matches miss 13 bases of the junction. Paper-wide results and their limitations: The authors suggested that the approach could potentially be extended to other disease states and immunological phenotypes. According to a later analysis, parvovirus B19, influenza, CMV and Epstein-Barr virus appeared linked to several top co-occurrence clusters. This cohort had only TCR beta chains sequenced, and the lack of alpha or paired-chain data limited which features could be detected. A later genetic analysis associated a missense DCLRE1C variant with V-gene and J-gene trimming of TCR beta chains, and an independent cohort replicated the association. Because the 87-base-pair reads could not distinguish some IMGT-functional V segments, including TRBV6-2 and TRBV6-3, those segments were excluded. While some public TCRs were present in many individuals, most TCR sequences turned up only very rarely across donors. In an earlier analysis of more than 450 of the donors, most TCR beta V segments were observed in productive rearrangements about 87% or about 30% of the time, broadly matching IMGT annotations. Because some donors lacked HLA typing at each locus, the association tests relied only on the typed subset. The study listed 150 to 200 TCR beta chains as associated with cytomegalovirus. Presence/absence analyses assumed roughly uniform sequencing depth across donors, an assumption that may not hold. Because counts were too low, approximately 15 rarely observed V segments, including chromosome 9 orphons, were excluded from the earlier analysis of 587 of the donors. According to a later analysis, most CMV-associated TCR beta chains appeared to be HLA-restricted, and the HLA associations seemed to be driven largely by CMV exposure. A later analysis found that HLA-associated TCR beta chains were more clonally expanded and had lower generation probabilities than equally common non-associated chains. Linkage disequilibrium might explain the correlated functional status among segregating V segments, but an unknown experimental factor could not be excluded. In both the original and validation cohorts, the classifier was reported to diagnose cytomegalovirus status with high specificity and sensitivity. The sequencing pipeline was judged likely to have produced a cluster of highly shared sequence variants as a technical artifact. Strong co-occurrence of HLA alleles, especially DR and DQ, made assigning TCR associations to individual alleles difficult. Immune exposure information for the cohort was limited to CMV serostatus. Specific HLA alleles were associated with roughly 16,000 TCR beta sequences at a false discovery rate of 0.05 in a later analysis. According to a later analysis, TCR association rates differed among HLA loci, with DRB1 alleles showing the most associated TCRs and HLA-C alleles showing the fewest. A further reported finding was that TCR beta sequences accurately predicted the HLA-A and HLA-B alleles for most subjects in the first cohort. Compared with the roughly 710-donor mean, donors in an Asian-associated ancestry cluster had fewer N-insertions in productive TCRs, according to a later genetic analysis. Three of the identified cytomegalovirus-associated TCR beta chains were confirmed in vitro to be specific for cytomegalovirus antigens.

The receptor's source is a female donor in good health and CMV-seropositive. Sequencing was carried out using PBMCs. Rearrangement joined TRBV13 to TRBJ2-2, and 8 junction bases match TRBD1. The DNA sequence is TGTGCCAGCAGCTCGCCGACAGGGGACCTCCAATACACCGGGGAGCTGTTTTTT. Its coded protein is CASSSPTGDLQYTGELFF.